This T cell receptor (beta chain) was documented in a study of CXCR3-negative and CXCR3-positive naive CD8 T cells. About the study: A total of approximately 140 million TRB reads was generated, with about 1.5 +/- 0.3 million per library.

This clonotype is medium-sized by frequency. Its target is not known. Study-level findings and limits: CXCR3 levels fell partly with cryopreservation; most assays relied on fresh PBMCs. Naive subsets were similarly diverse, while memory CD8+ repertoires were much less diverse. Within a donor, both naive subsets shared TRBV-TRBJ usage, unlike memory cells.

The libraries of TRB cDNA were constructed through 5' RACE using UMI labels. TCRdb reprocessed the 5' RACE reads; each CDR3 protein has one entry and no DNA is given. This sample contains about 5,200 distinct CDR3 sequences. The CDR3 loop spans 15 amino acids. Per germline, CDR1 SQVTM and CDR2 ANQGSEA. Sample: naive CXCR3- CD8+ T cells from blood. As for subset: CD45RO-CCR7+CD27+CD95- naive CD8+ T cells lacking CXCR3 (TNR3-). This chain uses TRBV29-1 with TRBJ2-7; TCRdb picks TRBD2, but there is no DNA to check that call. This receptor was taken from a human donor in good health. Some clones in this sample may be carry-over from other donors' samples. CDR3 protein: CSVVAEREVSYEQYF.